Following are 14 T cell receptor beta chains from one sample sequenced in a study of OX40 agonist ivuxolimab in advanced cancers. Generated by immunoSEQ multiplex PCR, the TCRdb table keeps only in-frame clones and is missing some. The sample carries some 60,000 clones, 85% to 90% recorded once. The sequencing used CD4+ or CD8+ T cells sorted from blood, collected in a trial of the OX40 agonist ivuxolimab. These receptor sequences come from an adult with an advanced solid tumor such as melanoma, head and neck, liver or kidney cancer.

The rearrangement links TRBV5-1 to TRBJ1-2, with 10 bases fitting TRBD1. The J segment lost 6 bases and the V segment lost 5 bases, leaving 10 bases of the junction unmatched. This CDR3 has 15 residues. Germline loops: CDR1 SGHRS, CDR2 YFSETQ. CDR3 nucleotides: TGCGCCAGCAGAGGCACCGGGACAGGGGATCATGGCTACACCTTC. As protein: CASRGTGTGDHGYTF.

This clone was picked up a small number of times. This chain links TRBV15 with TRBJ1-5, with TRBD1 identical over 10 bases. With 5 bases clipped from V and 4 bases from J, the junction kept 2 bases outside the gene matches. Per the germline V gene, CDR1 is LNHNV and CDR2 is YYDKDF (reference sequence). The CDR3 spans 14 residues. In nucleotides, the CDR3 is TGTGCCACCAGCGAGGACAGGGGGAATCAGCCCCAGCATTTT. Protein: CATSEDRGNQPQHF.

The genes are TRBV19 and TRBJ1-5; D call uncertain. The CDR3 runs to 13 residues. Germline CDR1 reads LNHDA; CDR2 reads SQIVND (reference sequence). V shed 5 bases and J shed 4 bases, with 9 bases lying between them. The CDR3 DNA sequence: TGTGCCAGTAGTGTCCTTCGAAATCAGCCCCAGCATTTT. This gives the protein CASSVLRNQPQHF.

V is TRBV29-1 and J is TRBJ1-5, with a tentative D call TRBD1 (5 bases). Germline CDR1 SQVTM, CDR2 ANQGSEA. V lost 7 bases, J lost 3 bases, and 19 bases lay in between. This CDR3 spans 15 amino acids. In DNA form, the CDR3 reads TGCAGCGAATCCCCGGGACGCCCGGACAATCAGCCCCAGCATTTT. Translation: CSESPGRPDNQPQHF.

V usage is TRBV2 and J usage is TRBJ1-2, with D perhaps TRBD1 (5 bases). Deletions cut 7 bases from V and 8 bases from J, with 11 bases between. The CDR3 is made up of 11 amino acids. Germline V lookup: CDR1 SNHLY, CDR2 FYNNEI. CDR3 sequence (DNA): TGTGCCAGCAACGCAGGGTGGGGCTACACCTTC. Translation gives CASNAGWGYTF. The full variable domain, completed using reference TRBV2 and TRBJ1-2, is EPEVTQTPSHQVTQMGQEVILRCVPISNHLYFYWYRQILGQKVEFLVSFYNNEISEKSEIFDDQFSVERPDGSNFTLKIRSTKLEDSAMYFCASNAGWGYTFGSGTRLTVV.

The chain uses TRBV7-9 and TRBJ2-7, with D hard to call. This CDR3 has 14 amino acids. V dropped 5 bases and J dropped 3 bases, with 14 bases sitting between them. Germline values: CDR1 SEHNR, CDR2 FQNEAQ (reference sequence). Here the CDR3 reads CASSLDGSLYEQYF. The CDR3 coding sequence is TGTGCCAGCAGCCTGGACGGTTCCCTCTACGAGCAGTACTTC.

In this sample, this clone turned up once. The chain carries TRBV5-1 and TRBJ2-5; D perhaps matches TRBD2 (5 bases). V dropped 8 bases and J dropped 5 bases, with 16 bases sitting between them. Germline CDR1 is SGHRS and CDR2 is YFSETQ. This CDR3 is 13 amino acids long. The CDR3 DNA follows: TGCGCCAGTAGACCGGGGTTAGGGGAGACCCAGTACTTC. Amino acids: CASRPGLGETQYF.

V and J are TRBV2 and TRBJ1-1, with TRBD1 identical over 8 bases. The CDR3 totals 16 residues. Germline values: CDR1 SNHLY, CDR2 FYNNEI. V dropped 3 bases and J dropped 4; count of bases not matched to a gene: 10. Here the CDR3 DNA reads TGTGCCAGCAGTGAGGACAGGGACCGAGGGGGCACTGAAGCTTTCTTT. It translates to CASSEDRDRGGTEAFF.

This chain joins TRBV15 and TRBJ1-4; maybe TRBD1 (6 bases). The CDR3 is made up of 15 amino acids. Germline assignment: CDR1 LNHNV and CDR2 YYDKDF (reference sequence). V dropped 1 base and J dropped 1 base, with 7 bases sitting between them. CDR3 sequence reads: CATSRARGTNEKLFF. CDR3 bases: TGTGCCACCAGCAGAGCCAGGGGAACTAATGAAAAACTGTTTTTT.

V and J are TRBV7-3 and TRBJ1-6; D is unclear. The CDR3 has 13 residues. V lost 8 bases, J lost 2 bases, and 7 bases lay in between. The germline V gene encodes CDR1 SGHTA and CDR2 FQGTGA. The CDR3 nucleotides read TGTGCCAGCGGGGAGGCCTATAATTCACCCCTCCACTTT. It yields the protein CASGEAYNSPLHF.

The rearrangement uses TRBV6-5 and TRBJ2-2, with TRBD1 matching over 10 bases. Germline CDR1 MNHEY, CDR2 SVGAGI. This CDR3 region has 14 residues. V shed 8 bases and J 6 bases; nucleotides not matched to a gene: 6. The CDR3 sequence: CASFDRGPPGELFF. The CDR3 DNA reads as TGTGCCAGCTTCGACAGGGGGCCCCCCGGGGAGCTGTTTTTT.

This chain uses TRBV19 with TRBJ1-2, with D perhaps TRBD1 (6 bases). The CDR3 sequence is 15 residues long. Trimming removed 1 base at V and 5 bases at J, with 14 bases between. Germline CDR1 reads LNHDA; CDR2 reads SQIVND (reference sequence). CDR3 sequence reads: CASSIGVGASYGYTF. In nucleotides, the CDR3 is TGTGCCAGTAGTATAGGAGTGGGGGCCTCATATGGCTACACCTTC. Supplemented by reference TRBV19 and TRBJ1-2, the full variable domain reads DGGITQSPKYLFRKEGQNVTLSCEQNLNHDAMYWYRQDPGQGLRLIYYSQIVNDFQKGDIAEGYSVSREKKESFPLTVTSAQKNPTAFYLCASSIGVGASYGYTFGSGTRLTVV.

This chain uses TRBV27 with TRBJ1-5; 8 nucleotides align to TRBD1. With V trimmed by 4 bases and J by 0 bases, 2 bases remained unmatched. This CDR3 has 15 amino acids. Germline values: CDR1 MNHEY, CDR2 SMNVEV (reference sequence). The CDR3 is CASSSGQGSNQPQHF. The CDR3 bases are TGTGCCAGCAGTTCAGGACAGGGTAGCAATCAGCCCCAGCATTTT.

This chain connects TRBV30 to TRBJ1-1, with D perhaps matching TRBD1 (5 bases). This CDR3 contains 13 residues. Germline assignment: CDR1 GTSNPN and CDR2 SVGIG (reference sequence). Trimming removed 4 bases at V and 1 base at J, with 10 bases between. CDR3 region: CAWTVGQNTEAFF. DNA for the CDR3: TGTGCCTGGACCGTCGGACAGAACACTGAAGCTTTCTTT. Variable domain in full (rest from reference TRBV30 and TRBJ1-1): SQTIHQWPATLVQPVGSPLSLECTVEGTSNPNLYWYRQAAGRGLQLLFYSVGIGQISSEVPQNLSASRPQDRQFILSSKKLLLSDSGFYLCAWTVGQNTEAFFGQGTRLTVV.